This T cell receptor beta chain emerged from a study of T cells in Graves' hyperthyroidism and ophthalmopathy (dated by TCRdb to the late 2010s). Study-wide context: Peripheral blood samples were taken at initial diagnosis, before any treatment was given. To identify distinguishing TCR V-J signatures, a discovery cohort of around 98 patients was used, comprising some 45 with Graves' ophthalmopathy and some 60 with stable Graves' hyperthyroidism. Prospective prediction of ophthalmopathy was tested in an independent validation cohort consisting of some 20 hyperthyroidism patients and some 15 patients who later progressed to ophthalmopathy. The 100 discovery patients were randomly split 7:3 into training and test sets. In addition, the study compared T-cell repertoires in thyroid tissue and in blood from six Graves' hyperthyroidism patients. Once sampling was done, hyperthyroidism patients were given methimazole at a starting dose of 30 mg daily, whereas ophthalmopathy patients were given high-dose intravenous methylprednisolone. The paper describes TCR Vbeta CDR3 sequencing of 130 to 150 peripheral blood samples, made up of roughly 45 ophthalmopathy patients, over 70 hyperthyroidism patients and 17 progressor patients. The investigation overall reported the following: Sample size was not statistically predetermined, and blinding of investigators to group allocation was not performed. In validation, the model predicted progression to ophthalmopathy a median of approximately 6.3 months before onset, with around 70% sensitivity and nearly 75% specificity. Most expanded thyroid clonotypes (frequency above 0.001) were also detected in blood, a finding suggesting that blood repertoires may reflect thyroid immune responses. A model built on a 13 V-J signature distinguished ophthalmopathy from stable hyperthyroidism, reaching around 90% sensitivity and 81.08% specificity in cross-validation and 80%/75% in testing.

V is pared back by 3 bases and J by 1 base, with 12 bases lying between the germline termini. CDR1 and CDR2 (DFQATT, SNEGSKA) derive from the germline V gene (reference sequence). The CDR3 runs 14 residues from the cysteine to the phenylalanine. Kept here is only the CDR3 DNA, which spans 42 bases and is read in frame from base 1. Stable Graves' hyperthyroidism was defined as the absence of progression to ophthalmopathy over 18 months of follow-up. Hyperthyroidism patients were aged 18 to 65 years and newly diagnosed, with disease duration of less than 2 months. The study excluded patients with uncontrolled infections, other autoimmune diseases, pregnancy or lactation. Diagnoses were based on clinical symptoms, serum thyroxine and TRAb, thyroid ultrasound and orbital computed tomography. PBMCs were isolated from about 10 ml of fresh peripheral blood by Ficoll-Paque density gradient centrifugation. Total RNA was extracted using Trizol reagent, and RNA quality was assessed on an Agilent 2100 Bioanalyzer.

TCR beta CDR3 regions were amplified from RNA transcripts. For the first round of RT-PCR on the TCR CDR3, the HTBI primer set was used together with the Qiagen OneStep RT-PCR kit. The libraries were constructed in a second round of multiplex PCR and then size-selected and purified. Paired-end sequencing of the libraries was performed with 100 bp reads on an Illumina HiSeq2000. In the source study's methods: SOAPnuke was used to process the raw data, with reads discarded if the reads contained adapters or uncalled bases, had a mean Phred below 15, or lacked an exact constant-primer or identifier match. COPE v1.2.5 was used to merge high-quality paired reads, and clonotypes were defined as unique nucleotide sequences. MiTCR v1.1 was used to align clonotypes to the IMGT TRBV, TRBD and TRBJ reference segments. Only V-J combinations with frequency above 0.0001, covering about 99% of repertoires, were analysed. The TCS score was defined as the ratio of F50 (clonal expansion) to E x V (chaos), calculated using BLOSUM62-based TCRdist between CDR3 peptides within each V-J. Welch's t-statistics and random forest reduced around 520 V-J features to roughly 13, which were used in a naive Bayes classifier (R e1071). TCRdb's own reprocessing of the public reads used fastp at Q25 and MiXCR and kept productive beta chains. Rows merge per CDR3 protein into single entries with the most common DNA and genes. Clone size and V and J calls follow TCRdb, not the original study. The table for this sample lists roughly 380,000 distinct CDR3 sequences; about an eighth of them were counted only once. The leading ten clones occupy about 5% of the sample.

This clonotype was found many times. Its specific antigen is unknown. No quality values exist for individual bases; no much larger clone is one base distant. The clonotype originates from a woman aged 18-29 years with Graves' hyperthyroidism. Sample: blood. The V and J genes are TRBV20-1 and TRBJ1-1, with the D gene uncertain. The CDR3 loop reads CSASRAHANTEAFF. The sequence in DNA is TGCAGTGCTAGTAGGGCCCATGCGAACACTGAAGCTTTCTTT.